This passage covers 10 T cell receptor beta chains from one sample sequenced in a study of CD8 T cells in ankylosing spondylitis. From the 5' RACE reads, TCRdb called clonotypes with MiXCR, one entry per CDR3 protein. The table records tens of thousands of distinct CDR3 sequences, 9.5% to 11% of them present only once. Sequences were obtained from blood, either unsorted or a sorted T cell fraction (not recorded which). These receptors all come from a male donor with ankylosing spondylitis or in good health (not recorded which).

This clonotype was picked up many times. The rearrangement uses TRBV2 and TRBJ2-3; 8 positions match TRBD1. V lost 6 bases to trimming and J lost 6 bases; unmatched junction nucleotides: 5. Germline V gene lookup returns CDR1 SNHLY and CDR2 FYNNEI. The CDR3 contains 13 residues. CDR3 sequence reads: CASSPDREDTQYF. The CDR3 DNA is TGTGCCAGCAGCCCGGACAGGGAGGATACGCAGTATTTT.

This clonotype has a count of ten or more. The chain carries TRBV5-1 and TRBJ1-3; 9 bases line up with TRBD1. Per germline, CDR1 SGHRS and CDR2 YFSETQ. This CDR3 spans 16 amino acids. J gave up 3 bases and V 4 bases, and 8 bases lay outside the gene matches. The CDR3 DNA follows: TGCGCCAGCAGCCCGACGACAGGGGGAAGTGGAAACACCATATATTTT. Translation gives CASSPTTGGSGNTIYF.

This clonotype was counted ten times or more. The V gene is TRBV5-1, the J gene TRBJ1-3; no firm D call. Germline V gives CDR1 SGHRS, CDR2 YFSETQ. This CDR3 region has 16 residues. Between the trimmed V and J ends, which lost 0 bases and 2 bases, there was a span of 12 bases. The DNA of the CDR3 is TGCGCCAGCAGCTTGGCGGCCGGGGTAACTGGAAACACCATATATTTT. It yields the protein CASSLAAGVTGNTIYF.

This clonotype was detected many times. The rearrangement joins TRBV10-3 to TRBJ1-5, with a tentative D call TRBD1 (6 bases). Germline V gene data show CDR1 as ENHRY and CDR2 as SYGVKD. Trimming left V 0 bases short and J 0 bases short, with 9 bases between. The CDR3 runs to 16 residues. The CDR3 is CAISESTGHSNQPQHF. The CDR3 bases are TGTGCCATCAGTGAGTCGACAGGACATAGCAATCAGCCCCAGCATTTT.

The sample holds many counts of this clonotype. The CDR3 DNA sequence: TGTGCCAGCAGTAGTCCCGACAGCTCTGGAAACACCATATATTTT. Its protein product is CASSSPDSSGNTIYF. The chain joins TRBV6-1 to TRBJ1-3; maybe TRBD1 (5 bases). CDR3 length: 15 residues. Trimming removed 5 bases from V and 0 bases from J, with 11 bases in between. The germline V gene encodes CDR1 MNHNS and CDR2 SASEGT.

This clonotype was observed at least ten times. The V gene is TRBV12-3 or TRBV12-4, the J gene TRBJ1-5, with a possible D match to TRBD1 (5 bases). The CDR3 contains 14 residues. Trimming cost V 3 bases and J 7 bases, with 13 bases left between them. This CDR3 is CASSFQGIGQPQHF. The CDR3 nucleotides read TGTGCCAGCAGTTTCCAGGGAATAGGACAGCCCCAGCATTTT.

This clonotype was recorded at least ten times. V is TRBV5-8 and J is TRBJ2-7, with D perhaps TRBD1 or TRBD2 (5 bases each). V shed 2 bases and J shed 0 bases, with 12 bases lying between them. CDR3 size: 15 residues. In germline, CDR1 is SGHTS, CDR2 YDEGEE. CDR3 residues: CASSFWGFSSYEQYF. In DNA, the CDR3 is TGTGCCAGCAGCTTCTGGGGGTTTAGCTCCTACGAGCAGTACTTC.

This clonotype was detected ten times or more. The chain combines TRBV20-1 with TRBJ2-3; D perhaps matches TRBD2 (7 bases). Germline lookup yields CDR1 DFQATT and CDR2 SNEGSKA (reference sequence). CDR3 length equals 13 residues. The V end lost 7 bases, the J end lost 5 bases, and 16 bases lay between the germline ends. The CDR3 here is CSVEGGRKDTQYF. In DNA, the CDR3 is TGCAGTGTTGAGGGGGGGCGAAAAGATACGCAGTATTTT.

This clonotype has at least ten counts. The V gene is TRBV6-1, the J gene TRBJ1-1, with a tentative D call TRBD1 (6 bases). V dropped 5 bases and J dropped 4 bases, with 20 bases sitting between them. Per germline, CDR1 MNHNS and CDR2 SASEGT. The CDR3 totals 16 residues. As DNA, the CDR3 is TGTGCCAGCAGTCCCCGTGGACAGTTCATGAGCACTGAAGCTTTCTTT. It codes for CASSPRGQFMSTEAFF.

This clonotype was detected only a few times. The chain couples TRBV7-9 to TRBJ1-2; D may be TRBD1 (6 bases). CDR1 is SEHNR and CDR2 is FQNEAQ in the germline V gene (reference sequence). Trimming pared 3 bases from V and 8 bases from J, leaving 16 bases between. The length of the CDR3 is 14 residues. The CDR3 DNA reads TGTGCCAGCAGCTTGGGCCGGGGGCACTCGGGCTACACCTTC. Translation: CASSLGRGHSGYTF.